This TCR beta chain is drawn from a study of identical twins. The germline V gene has CDR1 MNHNS and CDR2 SASEGT. Trimming left V 2 bases short and J 1 base short, with 14 bases between. The CDR3 is 17 residues long. Whole-study findings and limits: Twin sharing of out-of-frame TCR alpha was underestimated by models in monozygotic pairs.

On this clonotype: The antigen is unknown.

Via MiXCR, TCRdb re-called the 5' RACE reads, giving one row per CDR3 protein. The sample has roughly 250,000 distinct CDR3 sequences, approximately 7.8% seen once. The sample also formed part of further work on yellow fever vaccine responses in identical twins.

The receptor was isolated from a woman under 30 in good health. The V gene is TRBV6-1, the J gene TRBJ2-2; D may be TRBD2 (5 bases). The material sequenced was CD8+ T cells sorted from blood. The CDR3 nucleotides read TGTGCCAGCAGTGAACCTTATAGTGGGAGGAACACCGGGGAGCTGTTTTTT. Its protein product is CASSEPYSGRNTGELFF.